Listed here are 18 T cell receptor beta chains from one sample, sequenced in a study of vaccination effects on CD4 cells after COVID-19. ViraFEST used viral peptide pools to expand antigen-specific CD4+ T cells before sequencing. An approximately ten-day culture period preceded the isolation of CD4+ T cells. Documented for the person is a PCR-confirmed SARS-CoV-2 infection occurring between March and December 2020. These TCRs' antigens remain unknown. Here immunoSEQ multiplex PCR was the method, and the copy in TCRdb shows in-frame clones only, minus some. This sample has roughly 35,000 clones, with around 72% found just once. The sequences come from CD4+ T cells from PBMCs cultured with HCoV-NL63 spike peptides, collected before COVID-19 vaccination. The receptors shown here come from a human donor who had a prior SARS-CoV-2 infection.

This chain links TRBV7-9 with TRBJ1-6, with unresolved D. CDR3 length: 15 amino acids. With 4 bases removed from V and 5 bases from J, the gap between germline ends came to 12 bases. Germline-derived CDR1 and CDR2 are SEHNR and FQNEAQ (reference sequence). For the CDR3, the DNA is TGTGCCAGCAGCTCACTCTCGGAGGATAATTCACCCCTCCACTTT. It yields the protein CASSSLSEDNSPLHF.

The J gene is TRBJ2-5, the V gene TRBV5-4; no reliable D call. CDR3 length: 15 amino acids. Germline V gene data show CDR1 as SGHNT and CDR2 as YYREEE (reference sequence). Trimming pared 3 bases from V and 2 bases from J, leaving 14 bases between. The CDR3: CASSSAPWAQETQYF. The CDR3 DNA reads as TGTGCCAGCAGCTCCGCTCCATGGGCTCAAGAGACCCAGTACTTC.

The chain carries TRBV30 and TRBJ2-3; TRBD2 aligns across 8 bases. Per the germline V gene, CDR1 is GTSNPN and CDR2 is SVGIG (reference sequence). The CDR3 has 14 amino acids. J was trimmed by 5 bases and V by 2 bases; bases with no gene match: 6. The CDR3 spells CAWSKAGAIDTQYF. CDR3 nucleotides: TGTGCCTGGAGTAAAGCGGGGGCCATAGATACGCAGTATTTT.

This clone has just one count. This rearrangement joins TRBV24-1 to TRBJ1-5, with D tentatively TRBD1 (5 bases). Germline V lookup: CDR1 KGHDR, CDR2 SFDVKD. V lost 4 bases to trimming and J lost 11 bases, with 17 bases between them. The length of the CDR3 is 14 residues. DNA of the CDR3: TGTGCCACCAGTGAGGGGGGGTCCAGGCAAGCCCAGCATTTT. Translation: CATSEGGSRQAQHF.

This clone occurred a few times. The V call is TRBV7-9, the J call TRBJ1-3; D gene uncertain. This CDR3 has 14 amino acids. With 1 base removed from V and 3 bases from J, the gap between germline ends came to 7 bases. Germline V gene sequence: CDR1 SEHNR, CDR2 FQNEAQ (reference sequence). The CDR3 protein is CASSLGEIGNTIYF. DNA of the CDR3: TGTGCCAGCAGCTTAGGCGAAATTGGAAACACCATATATTTT.

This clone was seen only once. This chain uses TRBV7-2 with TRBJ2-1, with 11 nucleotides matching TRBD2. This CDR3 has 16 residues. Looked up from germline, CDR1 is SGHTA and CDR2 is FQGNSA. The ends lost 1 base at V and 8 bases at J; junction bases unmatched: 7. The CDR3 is CASSLGLAGIMYEQFF. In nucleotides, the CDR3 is TGTGCCAGCAGCTTAGGACTAGCGGGGATTATGTATGAGCAGTTCTTC.

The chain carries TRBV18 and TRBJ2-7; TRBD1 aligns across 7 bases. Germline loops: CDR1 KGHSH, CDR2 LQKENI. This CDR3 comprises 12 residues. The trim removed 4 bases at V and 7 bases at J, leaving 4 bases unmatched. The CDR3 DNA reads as TGTGCCAGCTCACAAGGACAGGAAGAGCAGTACTTC. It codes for CASSQGQEEQYF. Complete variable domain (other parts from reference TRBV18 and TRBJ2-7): NAGVMQNPRHLVRRRGQEARLRCSPMKGHSHVYWYRQLPEEGLKFMVYLQKENIIDESGMPKERFSAEFPKEGPSILRIQQVVRGDSAAYFCASSQGQEEQYFGPGTRLTVT.

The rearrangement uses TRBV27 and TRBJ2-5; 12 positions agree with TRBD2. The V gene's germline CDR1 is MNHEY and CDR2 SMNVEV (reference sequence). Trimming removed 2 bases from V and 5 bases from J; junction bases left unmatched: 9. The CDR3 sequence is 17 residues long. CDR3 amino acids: CASSLGRASGGAETQYF. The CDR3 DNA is TGTGCCAGCAGTTTAGGAAGGGCTAGCGGGGGGGCGGAGACCCAGTACTTC.

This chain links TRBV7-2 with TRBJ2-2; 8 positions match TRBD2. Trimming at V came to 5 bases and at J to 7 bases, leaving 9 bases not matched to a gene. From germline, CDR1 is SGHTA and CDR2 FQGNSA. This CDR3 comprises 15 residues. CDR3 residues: CASSLRTSGSGELFF. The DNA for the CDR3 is TGTGCCAGCAGCCTCCGTACTAGCGGCAGCGGGGAGCTGTTTTTT.

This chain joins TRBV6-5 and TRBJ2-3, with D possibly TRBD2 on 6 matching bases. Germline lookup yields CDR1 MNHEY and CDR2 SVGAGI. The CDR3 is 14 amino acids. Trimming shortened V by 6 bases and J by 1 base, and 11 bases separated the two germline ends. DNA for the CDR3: TGTGCCAGCAGCCGACTAGATCGCACAGATACGCAGTATTTT. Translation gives CASSRLDRTDTQYF.

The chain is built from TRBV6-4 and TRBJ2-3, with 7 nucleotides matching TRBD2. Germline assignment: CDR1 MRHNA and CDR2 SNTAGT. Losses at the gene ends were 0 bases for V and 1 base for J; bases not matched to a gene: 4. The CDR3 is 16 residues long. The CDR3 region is CASSDSPSGGTDTQYF. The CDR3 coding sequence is TGTGCCAGCAGTGACTCGCCTAGCGGAGGCACAGATACGCAGTATTTT.

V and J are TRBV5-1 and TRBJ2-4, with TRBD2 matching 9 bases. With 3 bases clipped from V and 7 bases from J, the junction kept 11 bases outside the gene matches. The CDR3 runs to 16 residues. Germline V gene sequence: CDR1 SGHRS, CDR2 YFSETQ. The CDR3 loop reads CASSSTPGLARNIQYF. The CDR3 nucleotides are TGCGCCAGCAGCTCGACTCCGGGACTAGCCAGGAACATTCAGTACTTC.

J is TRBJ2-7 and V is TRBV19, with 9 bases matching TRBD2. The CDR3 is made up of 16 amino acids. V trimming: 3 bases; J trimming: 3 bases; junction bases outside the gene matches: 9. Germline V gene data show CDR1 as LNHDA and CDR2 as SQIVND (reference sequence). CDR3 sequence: CASSMADGLASYEQYF. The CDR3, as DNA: TGTGCCAGTAGTATGGCCGATGGACTAGCGAGCTACGAGCAGTACTTC.

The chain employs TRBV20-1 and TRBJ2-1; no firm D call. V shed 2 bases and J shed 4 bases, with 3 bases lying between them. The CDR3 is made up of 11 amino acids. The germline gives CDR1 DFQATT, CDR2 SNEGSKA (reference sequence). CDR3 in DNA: TGCAGTGCTAGAAGGTACAATGAGCAGTTCTTC. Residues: CSARRYNEQFF.

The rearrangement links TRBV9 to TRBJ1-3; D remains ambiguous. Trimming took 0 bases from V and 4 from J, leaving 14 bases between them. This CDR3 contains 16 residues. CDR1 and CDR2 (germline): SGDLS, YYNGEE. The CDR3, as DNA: TGTGCCAGCAGCGTAGCAGGATACTCTGCGGGAAACACCATATATTTT. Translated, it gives CASSVAGYSAGNTIYF.

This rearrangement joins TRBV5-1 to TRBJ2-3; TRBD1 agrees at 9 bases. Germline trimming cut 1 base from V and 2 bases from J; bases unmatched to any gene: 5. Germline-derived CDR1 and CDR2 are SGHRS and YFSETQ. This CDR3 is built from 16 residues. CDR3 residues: CASSLIGQGNTDTQYF. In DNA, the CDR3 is TGCGCCAGCAGCTTGATCGGACAGGGGAACACAGATACGCAGTATTTT.

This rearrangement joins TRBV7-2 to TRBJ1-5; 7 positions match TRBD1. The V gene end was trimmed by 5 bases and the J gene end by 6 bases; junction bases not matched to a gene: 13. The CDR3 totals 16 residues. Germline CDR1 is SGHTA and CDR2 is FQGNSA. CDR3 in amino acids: CASSERQGSFFQPQHF. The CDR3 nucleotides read TGTGCCAGCAGCGAACGACAGGGAAGTTTTTTTCAGCCCCAGCATTTT.

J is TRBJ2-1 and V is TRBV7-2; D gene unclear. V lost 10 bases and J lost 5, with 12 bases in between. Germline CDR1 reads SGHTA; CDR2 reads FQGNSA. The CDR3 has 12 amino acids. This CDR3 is CATFGRNNEQFF. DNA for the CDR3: TGTGCCACTTTTGGACGGAACAATGAGCAGTTCTTC.